Shown below are 3 T cell receptor beta chains from a single sample sequenced in a study of shared clonotypes between healthy human individuals. TCRdb keeps only in-frame clones here, not all; method: immunoSEQ multiplex PCR. The data hold hundreds of thousands of clones, with approximately 95% observed a single time. As defined, naive CD8 cells were CD45RO-negative and positively selected for CCR7, with terminally differentiated effector memory CD45RA+ cells excluded. The specimen sequenced was naive CD8+ T cells sorted from blood. These receptors were taken from a woman between 25 and 40 years old in good health.

The chain employs TRBV27 and TRBJ2-1; TRBD2 aligns across 8 bases. This CDR3 spans 19 amino acids. Trimming cost V 8 bases and J 0 bases; bases outside gene matches: 18. Germline CDR1 is MNHEY and CDR2 is SMNVEV (reference sequence). CDR3 protein: CASFKEAGVGWSSYNEQFF. CDR3 in DNA: TGTGCCAGCTTTAAAGAAGCGGGAGTGGGCTGGAGCTCCTACAATGAGCAGTTCTTC.

This clone has just a few counts. CDR3 sequence reads: CASSAGQVGEQYF. The CDR3 region has the DNA TGTGCCAGCAGTGCGGGACAGGTTGGCGAGCAGTACTTC. The chain combines TRBV2 with TRBJ2-7; TRBD1 aligns across 8 bases. V dropped 4 bases and J dropped 6; count of bases not matched to a gene: 5. CDR1 SNHLY and CDR2 FYNNEI come from the germline V gene. This CDR3 has 13 residues.

This chain uses TRBV6-5 with TRBJ1-1; 7 bases line up with TRBD1. This CDR3 comprises 15 residues. The trim removed 4 bases at V and 1 base at J, leaving 6 bases unmatched. Per germline, CDR1 MNHEY and CDR2 SVGAGI. CDR3 DNA sequence: TGTGCCAGCAGTTTATACAGGGGTCGGAACACTGAAGCTTTCTTT. Protein: CASSLYRGRNTEAFF.